These 24 T cell receptor beta chains came from one sample sequenced in a study of cytomegalovirus exposure and HLA in healthy donors. The PCR employed 60 Vbeta primers together with 13 Jbeta primers. Method: immunoSEQ multiplex PCR; TCRdb's copy keeps in-frame clones and lacks some. The table has 90,000 to 120,000 clones, roughly 80% seen once. The sequenced sample consisted of PBMCs. Receptors originate from a man younger than 45 in good health and CMV-seropositive.

J is TRBJ1-2 and V is TRBV6-5, with 8 positions matching TRBD1. CDR1 is MNHEY and CDR2 is SVGAGI in the germline V gene. The junction had 6 bases not matched to a gene; V was cut back by 4 bases and J by 5 bases. This CDR3 has 14 residues. CDR3 loop: CASSSQDRVYGYTF. The CDR3 nucleotides are TGTGCCAGCAGTTCCCAGGACAGGGTTTATGGCTACACCTTC.

The chain links TRBV7-9 to TRBJ1-3, with D unclear. With 2 bases removed from V and 0 bases from J, the gap between germline ends came to 14 bases. The germline V gene encodes CDR1 SEHNR and CDR2 FQNEAQ (reference sequence). This CDR3 is built from 17 residues. CDR3 protein: CASSLYRGGRSGNTIYF. The CDR3, as DNA: TGTGCCAGCAGCTTATACCGCGGCGGGCGCTCTGGAAACACCATATATTTT.

The chain has TRBV10-3 and TRBJ2-5, with TRBD2 matching over 11 bases. CDR1 is ENHRY and CDR2 is SYGVKD in the germline V gene. The CDR3 extends over 16 amino acids. V dropped 2 bases and J dropped 5; count of bases not matched to a gene: 7. CDR3 loop: CAISENSGGARETQYF. The CDR3, as DNA: TGTGCCATCAGTGAGAATAGCGGGGGGGCACGGGAGACCCAGTACTTC.

The chain links TRBV7-8 to TRBJ2-1, with 10 nucleotides matching TRBD1. This CDR3 region has 20 residues. CDR1 and CDR2 from the germline V gene are SGHVS and FQNEAQ. Trimming cost V 4 bases and J 5 bases; bases outside gene matches: 20. CDR3 DNA sequence: TGTGCCAGCAGCTCGAGGACAGGGGGTCTCCTTAGCCCCTTTGACAATGAGCAGTTCTTC. It codes for CASSSRTGGLLSPFDNEQFF.

The V gene is TRBV9, the J gene TRBJ2-5, with 13 bases identical to TRBD2. The germline V gene has CDR1 SGDLS and CDR2 YYNGEE. The J segment lost 0 bases and the V segment lost 3 bases, leaving 11 bases of the junction unmatched. The CDR3 runs 19 residues. As DNA, the CDR3 is TGTGCCAGCAGCGCCGAGGGACTAGCGGGGCCTGGAGACCAAGAGACCCAGTACTTC. It yields the protein CASSAEGLAGPGDQETQYF.

V gene TRBV2 combines with J gene TRBJ2-7, with 7 bases matching TRBD2. Germline V gene sequence: CDR1 SNHLY, CDR2 FYNNEI. The CDR3 has 15 residues. V shed 3 bases and J 3 bases; nucleotides not matched to a gene: 8. This chain's CDR3 is CASSDIGLADYEQYF. The CDR3 bases are TGTGCCAGCAGTGATATTGGGCTAGCGGACTACGAGCAGTACTTC.

The chain carries TRBV5-5 and TRBJ1-2; no firm D call. The germline gives CDR1 SGHKS, CDR2 YYEKEE (reference sequence). Between the trimmed V and J ends, which lost 4 bases and 3 bases, there was a span of 10 bases. The CDR3 contains 13 residues. DNA for the CDR3: TGTGCCAGCAGCCTGGACGAGGACTATGGCTACACCTTC. Translating it yields CASSLDEDYGYTF.

V is TRBV5-1 and J is TRBJ2-1; 8 bases are a match to TRBD1. V trimming: 4 bases; J trimming: 7 bases; junction bases outside the gene matches: 7. Germline CDR1 reads SGHRS; CDR2 reads YFSETQ. CDR3 size: 14 residues. CDR3 in DNA: TGCGCCAGCAGCGTCGGGACAGGATGGAATGAGCAGTTCTTC. The encoded protein is CASSVGTGWNEQFF.

The rearrangement joins TRBV7-9 to TRBJ2-7, with D unclear. The CDR3 contains 11 residues. Germline V gene data show CDR1 as SEHNR and CDR2 as FQNEAQ (reference sequence). The V end was cut by 5 bases, the J end by 7 bases, with 9 bases between. CDR3 loop: CASSQIEEQYF. The CDR3 DNA reads TGTGCCAGCAGCCAAATTGAGGAGCAGTACTTC.

The chain carries TRBV19 and TRBJ1-2; TRBD1 might be the D (5 bases). The CDR3 length is 15 residues. Germline V gene lookup returns CDR1 LNHDA and CDR2 SQIVND (reference sequence). Trimming cost V 5 bases and J 8 bases, with 21 bases left between them. The CDR3 DNA reads TGTGCCAGTAGTGCGCCGACAGCCGCTAGTCTAGGCTACACCTTC. It is translated as CASSAPTAASLGYTF. The variable domain in full, completed from reference TRBV19 and TRBJ1-2, reads DGGITQSPKYLFRKEGQNVTLSCEQNLNHDAMYWYRQDPGQGLRLIYYSQIVNDFQKGDIAEGYSVSREKKESFPLTVTSAQKNPTAFYLCASSAPTAASLGYTFGSGTRLTVV.

V is TRBV19 and J is TRBJ1-1; perhaps TRBD1 as D (6 bases). Germline V CDR1 and CDR2: LNHDA, SQIVND (reference sequence). The CDR3 runs 13 residues. With 7 bases removed from V and 0 bases from J, the gap between germline ends came to 9 bases. This chain's CDR3 is CASTRTVNTEAFF. The CDR3 nucleotides read TGTGCCAGTACGCGGACAGTGAACACTGAAGCTTTCTTT.

CDR3 nucleotides: TGTGCCAGTAGTATAGGGCAGGGGGCGTACACTGAAGCTTTCTTT. Its protein product is CASSIGQGAYTEAFF. The chain has TRBV19 and TRBJ1-1, with 8 positions matching TRBD1. Per the germline V gene, CDR1 is LNHDA and CDR2 is SQIVND (reference sequence). There are 15 residues in the CDR3. Trimming took 1 base from V and 3 from J; bases not matched to a gene: 4.

This clone was observed a few times. The J gene is TRBJ1-1, the V gene TRBV30; 9 bases map to TRBD1. V was clipped by 2 bases and J by 1 base; unmatched bases: 17. This CDR3 is 19 amino acids long. Germline-derived CDR1 and CDR2 are GTSNPN and SVGIG (reference sequence). The DNA of the CDR3 is TGTGCCTGGAGTTATTTAACCGGGACAGGGAGGAGGACGAACACTGAAGCTTTCTTT. Its protein is CAWSYLTGTGRRTNTEAFF.

V is TRBV2 and J is TRBJ2-3; 8 nucleotides line up with TRBD2. With V trimmed by 6 bases and J by 4 bases, 3 bases remained unmatched. Germline assignment: CDR1 SNHLY and CDR2 FYNNEI. The CDR3 sequence is 13 residues long. CDR3 bases: TGTGCCAGCAGGACGGGGGGGGCAGATACGCAGTATTTT. Translating it yields CASRTGGADTQYF.

This clone has a single count. The chain joins TRBV30 to TRBJ2-1; 8 bases are shared with TRBD2. This CDR3 is built from 16 residues. Germline trimming cut 2 bases from V and 3 bases from J; bases unmatched to any gene: 9. CDR1 and CDR2 (germline): GTSNPN, SVGIG (reference sequence). The CDR3 nucleotides are TGTGCCTGGAGTTCCTTAGCGGGAACCTTCTACAATGAGCAGTTCTTC. Its translation: CAWSSLAGTFYNEQFF.

The chain has TRBV10-3 and TRBJ1-1; 7 positions match TRBD1. V lost 6 bases, J lost 0 bases, and 4 bases stayed unmatched. CDR3 length equals 14 residues. Germline values: CDR1 ENHRY, CDR2 SYGVKD. As DNA, the CDR3 is TGTGCCATCAGCCGGACAGGCATGAACACTGAAGCTTTCTTT. This gives the protein CAISRTGMNTEAFF.

The CDR3 loop is CASSDDRSAAGELFF. In DNA, the CDR3 is TGTGCCAGCAGTGATGACAGGTCGGCGGCCGGGGAGCTGTTTTTT. The genes are TRBV6-1 and TRBJ2-2, with D possibly being TRBD1 (6 bases). Germline values: CDR1 MNHNS, CDR2 SASEGT. V lost 3 bases and J 6 bases, leaving 14 bases between the germline ends. This CDR3 has 15 amino acids.

The chain has TRBV7-3 and TRBJ2-3; D is perhaps TRBD2 (5 bases). CDR3 size: 12 residues. CDR1 and CDR2 from the germline V gene are SGHTA and FQGTGA. The germline V and J ends were trimmed by 8 bases and 6 bases, with 12 bases remaining between them. The CDR3, as DNA: TGTGCCAGCGGATTCGGCGGGGATACGCAGTATTTT. It yields the protein CASGFGGDTQYF.

CDR3 coding DNA: TGTGCCACCAGGATGGCCAGGGTAGATACGCAGTATTTT. It encodes CATRMARVDTQYF. This chain joins TRBV15 and TRBJ2-3; D is perhaps TRBD1 (5 bases). This CDR3 region has 13 residues. Looked up from germline, CDR1 is LNHNV and CDR2 is YYDKDF (reference sequence). The V gene lost 6 bases and the J gene lost 5 bases, with 12 bases spanning the gap. Complete variable domain (other parts from reference TRBV15 and TRBJ2-3): DAMVIQNPRYQVTQFGKPVTLSCSQTLNHNVMYWYQQKSSQAPKLLFHYYDKDFNNEADTPDNFQSRRPNTSFCFLDIRSPGLGDTAMYLCATRMARVDTQYFGPGTRLTVL.

The chain employs TRBV12-2 and TRBJ2-3; TRBD2 was called by the table and not checked on the DNA. TRBV12-2 is given as a pseudogene. This CDR3 spans 16 amino acids. Here the CDR3 reads CASRLRRGEGADTQYF. CDR3 bases: TGTGCAAGTCGCCTCCGGAGGGGAGAGGGAGCAGATACGCAGTATTTT.

The genes are TRBV5-1 and TRBJ1-1; 7 nucleotides align to TRBD1. Germline V gives CDR1 SGHRS, CDR2 YFSETQ. V lost 0 bases to trimming and J lost 1 base; unmatched junction nucleotides: 9. The CDR3 totals 17 residues. As DNA, the CDR3 is TGCGCCAGCAGCTTGGGGCTATCCGGGACAGAGAACACTGAAGCTTTCTTT. Protein sequence: CASSLGLSGTENTEAFF.

This clone occurred once. The V and J genes are TRBV7-3 and TRBJ2-3, with 10 bases identical to TRBD2. Germline CDR1 SGHTA, CDR2 FQGTGA. The ends lost 2 bases at V and 1 base at J; junction bases unmatched: 12. The CDR3 has 19 amino acids. CDR3: CASSLYNSGGAVGTDTQYF. Here the CDR3 DNA reads TGTGCCAGCAGCTTATACAACAGCGGGGGGGCCGTGGGCACAGATACGCAGTATTTT.

The V gene is TRBV5-1, the J gene TRBJ2-7; D may be TRBD1 (5 bases). The germline CDR1 and CDR2 sequences are SGHRS and YFSETQ. Trimming stripped 0 bases from V and 1 base from J, with 11 bases between. The CDR3 covers 15 residues. CDR3 amino acids: CASSLEQAVSYEQYF. In nucleotides, the CDR3 is TGCGCCAGCAGCTTGGAACAGGCCGTGTCCTACGAGCAGTACTTC.

V and J are TRBV7-9 and TRBJ1-4, with a weak D call TRBD1 (6 bases). V dropped 2 bases and J dropped 7 bases, with 17 bases sitting between them. This CDR3 is 16 amino acids long. Germline values: CDR1 SEHNR, CDR2 FQNEAQ (reference sequence). CDR3 coding DNA: TGTGCCAGCAGCTTATGGACACGGGGGGGCGGTGAAAAACTGTTTTTT. Translated, it gives CASSLWTRGGGEKLFF.